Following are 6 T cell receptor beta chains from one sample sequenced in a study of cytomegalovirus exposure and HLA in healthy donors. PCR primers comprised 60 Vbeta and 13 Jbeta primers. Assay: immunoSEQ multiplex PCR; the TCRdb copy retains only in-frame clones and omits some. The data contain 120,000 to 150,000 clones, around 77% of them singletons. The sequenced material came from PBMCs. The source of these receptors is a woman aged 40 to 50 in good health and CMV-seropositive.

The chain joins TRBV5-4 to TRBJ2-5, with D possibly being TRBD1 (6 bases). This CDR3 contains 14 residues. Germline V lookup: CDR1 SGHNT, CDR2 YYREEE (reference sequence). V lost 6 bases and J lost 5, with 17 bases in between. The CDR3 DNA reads TGTGCCAGCAAGCCGACAGGTGATAGGGAGACCCAGTACTTC. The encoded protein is CASKPTGDRETQYF.

The CDR3 DNA reads TGTGCCAGCAGCTTGGCAGTGGGGCCCTCCTACGAGCAGTACTTC. Amino acid sequence: CASSLAVGPSYEQYF. The genes are TRBV5-6 and TRBJ2-7; perhaps TRBD1 as D (5 bases). CDR1 and CDR2 (germline): SGHDT, YYEEEE. Trimming pared 0 bases from V and 0 bases from J, leaving 10 bases between. The CDR3 length is 15 residues.

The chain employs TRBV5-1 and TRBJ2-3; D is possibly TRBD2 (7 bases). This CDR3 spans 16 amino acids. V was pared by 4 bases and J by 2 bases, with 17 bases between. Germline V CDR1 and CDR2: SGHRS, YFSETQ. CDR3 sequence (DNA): TGCGCCAGCAGCACCACGAGGGGGGGAAACACAGATACGCAGTATTTT. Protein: CASSTTRGGNTDTQYF.

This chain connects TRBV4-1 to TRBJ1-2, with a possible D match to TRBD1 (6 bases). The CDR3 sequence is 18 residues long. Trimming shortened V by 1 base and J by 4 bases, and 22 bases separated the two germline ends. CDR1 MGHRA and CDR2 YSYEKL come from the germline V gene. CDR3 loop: CASSQVAGVLTSFYGYTF. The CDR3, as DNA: TGCGCCAGCAGCCAAGTTGCAGGGGTCCTAACCTCCTTCTATGGCTACACCTTC.

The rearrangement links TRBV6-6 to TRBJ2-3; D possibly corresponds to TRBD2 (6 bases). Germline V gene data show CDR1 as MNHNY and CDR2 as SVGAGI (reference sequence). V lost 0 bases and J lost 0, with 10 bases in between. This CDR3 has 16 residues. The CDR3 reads CASSYSRRASTDTQYF. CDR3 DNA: TGTGCCAGCAGTTACTCTCGGAGGGCTAGCACAGATACGCAGTATTTT.

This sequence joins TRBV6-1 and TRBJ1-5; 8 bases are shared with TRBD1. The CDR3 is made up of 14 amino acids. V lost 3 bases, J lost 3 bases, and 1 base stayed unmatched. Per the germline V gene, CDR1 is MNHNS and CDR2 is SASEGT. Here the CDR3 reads CASSETGANQPQHF. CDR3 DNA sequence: TGTGCCAGCAGTGAGACAGGGGCCAATCAGCCCCAGCATTTT.